This T cell receptor (beta chain) was profiled in a study of cytomegalovirus exposure and HLA in healthy donors. Trimming left V 5 bases short and J 4 bases short, with 9 bases between. Per germline, CDR1 MNHNS and CDR2 SASEGT. CDR3 length: 13 residues. PCR employed 60 Vbeta and 13 Jbeta primers. Here immunoSEQ multiplex PCR was the method, and the copy in TCRdb shows in-frame clones only, minus some. The data hold around 100,000 clones, with approximately 66% observed a single time. The gene calls are TRBV6-1 and TRBJ2-1, with D perhaps TRBD2 (6 bases). The sequence derives from a man in his forties in good health and CMV-seropositive. The sequenced sample was PBMCs. The CDR3 loop is CASSQDYYNEQFF. The DNA of the CDR3 is TGTGCCAGCAGTCAGGACTATTACAATGAGCAGTTCTTC.